This entry features one T cell receptor beta chain sequence. Its antigen is undetermined. This record comes from a study of PD-L1 blockade in urothelial cancer. Study at large: Beginning in about 2014, patients received atezolizumab, given as 1,200 mg intravenously every 3 weeks. The number of prior chemotherapy regimens per patient was 0 to 3. Across blood samples, T cells had a median count of about 140,000. Study-wide results and limits: The study found that durable-benefit patients expanded tumor-associated blood clones more at 3 weeks.

TCRdb's copy holds only in-frame clones and misses some; the assay was immunoSEQ multiplex PCR. The sample consists of 30,000 to 40,000 clones, approximately 89% of them appearing once. The V gene lost 8 bases and the J gene lost 7 bases, with 18 bases spanning the gap. There are 13 residues in the CDR3. CDR1 is MDHEN, CDR2 SYDVKM, per germline. This sample's time point: pretreatment peripheral blood. The specimen comprised PBMCs, sampled around atezolizumab (anti-PD-L1) treatment. The chain employs TRBV28 and TRBJ2-7, with a possible D match to TRBD1 (5 bases). This clonotype was sampled from a woman aged 60 to 75 with urothelial cancer. The CDR3 region is CASHPGAFGEQYF. CDR3 DNA: TGTGCCAGCCACCCTGGGGCGTTCGGTGAGCAGTACTTC.